Presented here are 13 T cell receptor beta chains from one specimen sequenced in a study of cytomegalovirus exposure and HLA in healthy donors. Method: immunoSEQ multiplex PCR; TCRdb's copy keeps in-frame clones and lacks some. The repertoire consists of tens of thousands of clones, with roughly 94% occurring once and the leading ten covering approximately 3.6%. Sequencing was carried out using PBMCs. The receptors stem from a woman younger than 30 in good health and CMV-seropositive.

J is TRBJ1-4 and V is TRBV9; 7 nucleotides line up with TRBD1. The CDR3 spans 18 residues. Germline CDR1 reads SGDLS; CDR2 reads YYNGEE. V was pared by 3 bases and J by 8 bases, with 19 bases of the junction left unmatched. CDR3 region: CASSEGAGHSVGGEKLFF. As DNA, the CDR3 is TGTGCCAGCAGCGAGGGGGCGGGGCACTCGGTAGGGGGGGAAAAACTGTTTTTT.

The rearrangement uses TRBV4-1 and TRBJ1-4, with 10 positions matching TRBD1. The CDR3 extends over 17 amino acids. V dropped 0 bases and J dropped 8; count of bases not matched to a gene: 9. The germline V gene encodes CDR1 MGHRA and CDR2 YSYEKL. The CDR3 loop is CASSQEGTGELKEKLFF. The CDR3 DNA sequence: TGCGCCAGCAGCCAAGAAGGGACAGGGGAACTTAAGGAAAAACTGTTTTTT.

The chain has TRBV4-3 and TRBJ1-1; tentatively, D is TRBD1 (6 bases). V was cut by 0 bases and J by 0 bases, with 11 bases left in between. The CDR3 totals 16 residues. CDR1 is LGHNA and CDR2 is YSLEER in the germline V gene. CDR3 bases: TGCGCCAGCAGCCAAGATTGGGGGCTCTTGAACACTGAAGCTTTCTTT. It translates to CASSQDWGLLNTEAFF.

V is TRBV27 and J is TRBJ2-4; 10 nucleotides match TRBD1. This CDR3 contains 15 residues. Trimming at V came to 5 bases and at J to 1 base, leaving 2 bases not matched to a gene. The germline CDR1 and CDR2 sequences are MNHEY and SMNVEV (reference sequence). CDR3 residues: CASSRQGAAKNIQYF. The CDR3 DNA reads TGTGCCAGCAGTCGACAGGGGGCCGCCAAAAACATTCAGTACTTC.

The chain couples TRBV30 to TRBJ1-5; TRBD1 is a possible D gene (6 bases). The V gene's germline CDR1 is GTSNPN and CDR2 SVGIG (reference sequence). This CDR3 comprises 18 residues. Between the trimmed V and J ends, which lost 4 bases and 2 bases, there was a span of 24 bases. Written as DNA, the CDR3 is TGTGCCTGGACCAAGGACAGTTACCCCTCTCCGGGCAATCAGCCCCAGCATTTT. Translation: CAWTKDSYPSPGNQPQHF.

This rearrangement joins TRBV2 to TRBJ2-4; D is possibly TRBD2 (6 bases). The germline V gene has CDR1 SNHLY and CDR2 FYNNEI. V lost 8 bases to trimming and J lost 6 bases, with 17 bases between them. This CDR3 spans 14 amino acids. In DNA form, the CDR3 reads TGTGCCAGCGAAACCCGGGGGTCGGGAAACATTCAGTACTTC. Its translation: CASETRGSGNIQYF.

In its sample, this clone was seen once. The V gene is TRBV27, the J gene TRBJ2-3, with TRBD2 matching 14 bases. Germline loops: CDR1 MNHEY, CDR2 SMNVEV (reference sequence). Trimming took 1 base from V and 4 from J; bases not matched to a gene: 10. This CDR3 region has 19 residues. The CDR3 loop is CASSLLTVGLAGGADTQYF. CDR3 nucleotides: TGTGCCAGCAGTTTATTAACCGTCGGACTAGCGGGAGGCGCAGATACGCAGTATTTT.

This clone was seen only once. The V gene is TRBV30, the J gene TRBJ1-3; no definite D call. The V end lost 3 bases, the J end lost 0 bases, and 12 bases lay between the germline ends. CDR1 is GTSNPN, CDR2 SVGIG, per germline (reference sequence). The CDR3 runs 15 residues. CDR3 DNA: TGTGCCTGGAGCGGTGGTATTAGCTCTGGAAACACCATATATTTT. It yields the protein CAWSGGISSGNTIYF.

This chain uses TRBV2 with TRBJ2-1; 13 bases fit TRBD2. V trimming: 6 bases; J trimming: 2 bases; junction bases outside the gene matches: 4. Germline lookup yields CDR1 SNHLY and CDR2 FYNNEI. The CDR3 loop spans 16 amino acids. CDR3 amino acids: CASRGLAGVAYNEQFF. For the CDR3, the DNA is TGTGCCAGCAGAGGACTAGCGGGAGTGGCCTACAATGAGCAGTTCTTC.

The chain carries TRBV11-3 and TRBJ1-1; the D gene is possibly TRBD1 (5 bases). The CDR3 runs to 13 residues. Germline CDR1 is SGHNT and CDR2 is YENEEA. V lost 1 base and J lost 6, with 9 bases in between. CDR3 coding DNA: TGTGCCAGCAGCTTAGCGGGGGGTGCTGAAGCTTTCTTT. Translation: CASSLAGGAEAFF.

The rearrangement joins TRBV6-6 to TRBJ2-7, with 14 bases aligning to TRBD2. The V gene's germline CDR1 is MNHNY and CDR2 SVGAGI (reference sequence). CDR3 size: 15 residues. V dropped 5 bases and J dropped 5; count of bases not matched to a gene: 5. Here the CDR3 DNA reads TGTGCCAGCAGTCCCGGACTAGCGGGAGGCAACGAGCAGTACTTC. Protein: CASSPGLAGGNEQYF.

V gene TRBV5-1 combines with J gene TRBJ2-1; possibly TRBD2 for D (5 bases). V shed 4 bases and J shed 8 bases, with 16 bases lying between them. The germline CDR1 and CDR2 sequences are SGHRS and YFSETQ. The CDR3 has 14 residues. DNA of the CDR3: TGCGCCAGCAGCGGGGAGACAAGGCTGGATGAGCAGTTCTTC. It codes for CASSGETRLDEQFF.

CDR3 nucleotides: TGTGCCAGCAGTTTCGCAGCAGGGTCAACTAATGAAAAACTGTTTTTT. Translating it yields CASSFAAGSTNEKLFF. This sequence joins TRBV28 and TRBJ1-4; TRBD1 might be the D (5 bases). The germline V gene has CDR1 MDHEN and CDR2 SYDVKM. The CDR3 length is 16 residues. V was pared by 3 bases and J by 0 bases, with 11 bases between.